The rows below give T cell receptor beta chains drawn from one sample of a study of blood T cell repertoires in COVID-19. TCRdb's table, derived via immunoSEQ multiplex PCR, lists solely in-frame clones and lacks some. The sample shows some 38,000 clones, about 85% of them seen only once. Sequenced material: peripheral blood. Receptors were obtained from a man in his 70s with acute or convalescent COVID-19. CDR3s include the opening cysteine and the closing phenylalanine or tryptophan. Each record gives: J gene, V gene, clone size, D gene, CDR3 protein, CDR3 DNA. The D gene is left open where the match is weak. Rows give clone size only sometimes, using once, few, many, or a class for an expanded clone.

J gene: TRBJ2-7; V gene: TRBV7-2; clone size: -; D gene: TRBD2; CDR3 protein: CASSLASGFSYEQYF; CDR3 DNA: TGTGCCAGCAGCTTAGCTAGCGGGTTCTCCTACGAGCAGTACTTC
J gene: TRBJ1-1; V gene: TRBV6-2/TRBV6-3; clone size: -; D gene: -; CDR3 protein: CASSYLTAMNTEAFF; CDR3 DNA: TGTGCCAGCAGTTATCTGACAGCCATGAACACTGAAGCTTTCTTT
J gene: TRBJ2-1; V gene: TRBV6-2/TRBV6-3; clone size: -; D gene: TRBD2; CDR3 protein: CASSYPGLGHEQFF; CDR3 DNA: TGTGCCAGCAGTTACCCGGGACTAGGGCATGAGCAGTTCTTC
J gene: TRBJ1-5; V gene: TRBV4-1; clone size: few; D gene: -; CDR3 protein: CASSQVVGGLDQPQHF; CDR3 DNA: TGCGCCAGCAGCCAAGTGGTGGGAGGGCTGGATCAGCCCCAGCATTTT
J gene: TRBJ1-1; V gene: TRBV6-5; clone size: once; D gene: -; CDR3 protein: CASSYRWDGGTEAFF; CDR3 DNA: TGTGCCAGCAGTTACAGGTGGGACGGGGGGACTGAAGCTTTCTTT
J gene: TRBJ2-3; V gene: TRBV9; clone size: once; D gene: -; CDR3 protein: CASSVVPTTLATQYF; CDR3 DNA: TGTGCCAGCAGCGTAGTACCGACTACTCTAGCTACGCAGTATTTT
J gene: TRBJ1-5; V gene: TRBV6-5; clone size: -; D gene: -; CDR3 protein: CASSYTQYSGNQPQHF; CDR3 DNA: TGTGCCAGCAGTTACACACAGTATAGTGGCAATCAGCCCCAGCATTTT
J gene: TRBJ1-2; V gene: TRBV15; clone size: once; D gene: -; CDR3 protein: CATSRVGGYPNYGYTF; CDR3 DNA: TGTGCCACCAGCAGAGTCGGAGGCTATCCGAACTATGGCTACACCTTC
J gene: TRBJ2-1; V gene: TRBV2; clone size: -; D gene: TRBD2; CDR3 protein: CASSWTSGGDQFF; CDR3 DNA: TGTGCCAGCAGTTGGACTAGCGGGGGAGACCAGTTCTTC
J gene: TRBJ1-1; V gene: TRBV11-2; clone size: -; D gene: -; CDR3 protein: CASTVGLSNTEAFF; CDR3 DNA: TGTGCCAGCACCGTTGGTCTGAGTAACACTGAAGCTTTCTTT
J gene: TRBJ1-1; V gene: TRBV20-1; clone size: -; D gene: -; CDR3 protein: CSASFGRLAEAFF; CDR3 DNA: TGCAGTGCTAGTTTTGGGAGGCTTGCTGAAGCTTTCTTT
J gene: TRBJ1-6; V gene: TRBV7-2; clone size: -; D gene: -; CDR3 protein: CASSLEAGNNSPLHF; CDR3 DNA: TGTGCCAGCAGCTTAGAAGCAGGGAACAATTCACCCCTCCACTTT
J gene: TRBJ1-2; V gene: TRBV24-1; clone size: -; D gene: -; CDR3 protein: CATSDAGINYGYTF; CDR3 DNA: TGTGCCACCAGTGATGCAGGGATTAACTATGGCTACACCTTC
J gene: TRBJ1-1; V gene: TRBV19; clone size: -; D gene: TRBD1; CDR3 protein: CASSPRTGEKAFF; CDR3 DNA: TGTGCCAGTAGTCCCCGGACAGGGGAGAAAGCTTTCTTT
J gene: TRBJ1-4; V gene: TRBV7-2; clone size: -; D gene: -; CDR3 protein: CASSLDRQSNEKLFF; CDR3 DNA: TGTGCCAGCAGCTTAGATCGACAGAGTAATGAAAAACTGTTTTTT
J gene: TRBJ2-1; V gene: TRBV7-3; clone size: once; D gene: -; CDR3 protein: CASSLVFGRRNNEQFF; CDR3 DNA: TGTGCCAGCAGCTTAGTATTCGGGAGAAGAAATAATGAGCAGTTCTTC
J gene: TRBJ2-7; V gene: TRBV28; clone size: -; D gene: TRBD1; CDR3 protein: CASSLSPRTGGAVKYF; CDR3 DNA: TGTGCCAGCAGTTTATCCCCACGGACAGGGGGCGCAGTAAAGTACTTC
J gene: TRBJ2-1; V gene: TRBV18; clone size: -; D gene: -; CDR3 protein: CASSPPSGIPWGEQFF; CDR3 DNA: TGTGCCAGCTCACCACCTTCAGGGATCCCGTGGGGTGAGCAGTTCTTC
J gene: TRBJ1-1; V gene: TRBV29-1; clone size: few; D gene: -; CDR3 protein: CSVGLNRGHTEAFF; CDR3 DNA: TGCAGCGTTGGCCTGAACCGTGGCCACACTGAAGCTTTCTTT
J gene: TRBJ1-4; V gene: TRBV19; clone size: -; D gene: TRBD1; CDR3 protein: CASSIPTWTGTNEKLFF; CDR3 DNA: TGTGCCAGTAGTATCCCTACTTGGACAGGGACTAATGAAAAACTGTTTTTT
J gene: TRBJ1-6; V gene: TRBV5-1; clone size: -; D gene: TRBD1; CDR3 protein: CASTGTADSPLHF; CDR3 DNA: TGCGCCAGTACCGGGACAGCCGATTCACCCCTCCACTTT
J gene: TRBJ1-1; V gene: TRBV14; clone size: -; D gene: -; CDR3 protein: CASSQARQGGTEAFF; CDR3 DNA: TGTGCCAGCAGCCAAGCCCGCCAGGGAGGGACTGAAGCTTTCTTT
J gene: TRBJ2-1; V gene: TRBV15; clone size: few; D gene: TRBD2; CDR3 protein: CATSRDRTGRLAGPYNEQFF; CDR3 DNA: TGTGCCACCAGCAGAGACCGGACAGGACGCCTAGCGGGACCTTACAATGAGCAGTTCTTC
J gene: TRBJ2-5; V gene: TRBV24-1; clone size: -; D gene: -; CDR3 protein: CATREENQETQYF; CDR3 DNA: TGTGCCACCAGGGAGGAGAACCAAGAGACCCAGTACTTC
J gene: TRBJ2-3; V gene: TRBV27; clone size: -; D gene: -; CDR3 protein: CASSPPSDDTQYF; CDR3 DNA: TGTGCCAGCAGCCCGCCCAGCGACGATACGCAGTATTTT
J gene: TRBJ2-1; V gene: TRBV5-1; clone size: -; D gene: TRBD1; CDR3 protein: CASSSSGTGGSNEQFF; CDR3 DNA: TGCGCCAGCAGCTCCTCCGGGACAGGGGGGAGCAATGAGCAGTTCTTC
J gene: TRBJ2-2; V gene: TRBV7-7; clone size: once; D gene: TRBD2; CDR3 protein: CASSLIAPASGGGELFF; CDR3 DNA: TGTGCCAGCAGCTTAATTGCCCCGGCTAGCGGCGGCGGGGAGCTGTTTTTT
J gene: TRBJ1-1; V gene: TRBV28; clone size: -; D gene: TRBD1; CDR3 protein: CASSLLDRGLSGAFF; CDR3 DNA: TGTGCCAGCAGCCTCCTGGACAGGGGGCTTTCGGGAGCTTTCTTT
J gene: TRBJ2-5; V gene: TRBV6-5; clone size: -; D gene: -; CDR3 protein: CASSPTPHGQETQYF; CDR3 DNA: TGTGCCAGCAGTCCAACCCCGCACGGGCAAGAGACCCAGTACTTC
J gene: TRBJ2-5; V gene: TRBV6-2/TRBV6-3; clone size: -; D gene: TRBD2; CDR3 protein: CASTPGRRGGQETQYF; CDR3 DNA: TGTGCCAGCACCCCGGGCCGGCGCGGGGGCCAAGAGACCCAGTACTTC
J gene: TRBJ2-5; V gene: TRBV27; clone size: -; D gene: -; CDR3 protein: CASSLSSGEETQYF; CDR3 DNA: TGTGCCAGCAGTTTATCCTCGGGGGAAGAGACCCAGTACTTC
J gene: TRBJ2-5; V gene: TRBV7-7; clone size: -; D gene: -; CDR3 protein: CASSLNLGEETQYF; CDR3 DNA: TGTGCCAGCAGCTTAAACCTCGGGGAGGAGACCCAGTACTTC
J gene: TRBJ2-1; V gene: TRBV7-7; clone size: -; D gene: TRBD2; CDR3 protein: CASSLVGRALPLSYNEQFF; CDR3 DNA: TGTGCTAGCAGCTTGGTTGGGAGGGCCTTGCCTCTCTCCTACAATGAGCAGTTCTTC
J gene: TRBJ1-2; V gene: TRBV12-3/TRBV12-4; clone size: -; D gene: -; CDR3 protein: CASSPNQGKGYTF; CDR3 DNA: TGTGCCAGCAGCCCAAATCAGGGGAAGGGCTACACCTTC
J gene: TRBJ1-3; V gene: TRBV19; clone size: -; D gene: -; CDR3 protein: CASSTAGNTIYF; CDR3 DNA: TGTGCCAGTAGTACCGCTGGAAACACCATATATTTT
J gene: TRBJ1-2; V gene: TRBV28; clone size: -; D gene: TRBD1; CDR3 protein: CASSSGQGGGYTF; CDR3 DNA: TGTGCCAGCAGTTCAGGACAGGGAGGAGGCTACACCTTC